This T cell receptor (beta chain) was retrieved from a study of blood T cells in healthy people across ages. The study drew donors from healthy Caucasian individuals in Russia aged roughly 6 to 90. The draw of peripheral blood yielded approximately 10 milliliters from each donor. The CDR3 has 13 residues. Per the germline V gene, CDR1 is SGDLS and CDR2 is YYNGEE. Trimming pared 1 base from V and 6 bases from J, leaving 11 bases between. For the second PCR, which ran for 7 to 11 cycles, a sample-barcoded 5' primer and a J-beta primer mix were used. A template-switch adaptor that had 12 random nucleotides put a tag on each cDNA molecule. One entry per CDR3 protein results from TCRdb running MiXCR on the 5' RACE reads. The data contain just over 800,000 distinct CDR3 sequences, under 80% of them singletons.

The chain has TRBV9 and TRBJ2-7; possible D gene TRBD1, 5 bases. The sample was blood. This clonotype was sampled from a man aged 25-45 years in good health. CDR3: CASSVWQGSEQYF. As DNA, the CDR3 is TGTGCCAGCAGCGTATGGCAGGGAAGCGAGCAGTACTTC. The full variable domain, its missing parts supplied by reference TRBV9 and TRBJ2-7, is DSGVTQTPKHLITATGQRVTLRCSPRSGDLSVYWYQQSLDQGLQFLIQYYNGEERAKGNILERFSAQQFPDLHSELNLSSLELGDSALYFCASSVWQGSEQYFGPGTRLTVT.